These T cell receptor beta chains were read from a single sample in a study of graft-versus-host responses after intestinal transplantation. No antigens are known for them. The table came from immunoSEQ multiplex PCR; TCRdb's copy has only in-frame clones and leaves some out. The repertoire holds around 130,000 clones, more than 80% seen once, with under 0.2% in the top ten. The sample consisted of unstimulated CD4+ T cells sorted from spleen or lymph node cells, taken before intestinal transplant. These receptor sequences come from a human donor who received an intestinal transplant. The CDR3 runs from the conserved cysteine through the conserved F or W. The order of the fields is clone size, J gene, D gene, V gene, CDR3 protein, CDR3 DNA. A D gene is named only where the DNA matches it firmly. Not all rows give a size; the values are once, few, many and, for expanded clones, a class.

once	TRBJ1-1	TRBD1	TRBV5-1	CAGSGTVSNTEAFF	TGCGCCGGCAGCGGGACAGTTTCCAACACTGAAGCTTTCTTT
.	TRBJ2-7	TRBD2	TRBV2	CASSVAGGEQYF	TGTGCCAGCAGTGTAGCGGGGGGAGAGCAGTACTTC
.	TRBJ2-5	TRBD2	TRBV5-5	CASSRLAKSWETQYF	TGTGCCAGCAGCAGACTAGCGAAGAGCTGGGAGACCCAGTACTTC
.	TRBJ2-5	.	TRBV6-5	CASNPGLGETQYF	TGTGCCAGCAATCCAGGTCTGGGAGAGACCCAGTACTTC
once	TRBJ1-5	.	TRBV7-2	CASSSREYSNQPQHF	TGTGCCAGCAGCTCACGAGAATATAGCAATCAGCCCCAGCATTTT
.	TRBJ1-5	.	TRBV4-1	CASSQGGQGEGPQHF	TGCGCCAGCAGCCAAGGGGGGCAGGGTGAGGGGCCCCAGCATTTT
.	TRBJ2-7	.	TRBV29-1	CSVVRGGPFYEQYF	TGCAGCGTAGTTCGTGGTGGCCCCTTCTACGAGCAGTACTTC
.	TRBJ2-1	.	TRBV6-6	CASSYSGREQFF	TGTGCCAGCAGTTACTCGGGGCGAGAGCAGTTCTTC
.	TRBJ1-3	TRBD1	TRBV18	CASSDQGAPGNTIYF	TGTGCCAGTTCTGACCAGGGGGCGCCAGGAAACACCATATATTTT
.	TRBJ1-2	TRBD1	TRBV19	CASSFDRGYGYTF	TGTGCCAGTAGCTTCGACAGGGGATATGGCTACACCTTC
once	TRBJ2-5	.	TRBV5-1	CASSPRVAAQETQYF	TGCGCCAGCAGCCCGAGAGTGGCGGCACAAGAGACCCAGTACTTC
.	TRBJ1-3	.	TRBV7-8	CASSTLIRGVTNTIYF	TGTGCCAGCAGCACCCTGATTAGGGGAGTTACGAACACCATATATTTT
.	TRBJ2-5	.	TRBV7-6	CASSLDPARRVETQYF	TGTGCCAGCAGCTTAGATCCGGCCCGGAGGGTGGAGACCCAGTACTTC
once	TRBJ1-5	.	TRBV6-5	CASSELLNQPQHF	TGTGCCAGCAGTGAACTCCTCAATCAGCCCCAGCATTTT
.	TRBJ1-2	.	TRBV6-6	CASGGGYTF	TGTGCCAGCGGGGGAGGCTACACCTTC
.	TRBJ1-5	.	TRBV5-6	CASSTAGHHQPQHF	TGTGCCAGCTCAACCGCCGGTCACCATCAGCCCCAGCATTTT
.	TRBJ1-1	.	TRBV4-1	CASSREPPPNTEAFF	TGCGCCAGCAGCCGGGAGCCTCCGCCGAACACTGAAGCTTTCTTT
.	TRBJ1-1	.	TRBV21-1	CASSKAPGLMNTEAFF	TGTGCCAGCAGCAAGGCACCAGGCCTAATGAACACTGAAGCTTTCTTT
.	TRBJ1-2	.	TRBV6-5	CASSYAGAALYGYTF	TGTGCCAGCAGTTACGCGGGGGCTGCTCTTTATGGCTACACCTTC
once	TRBJ2-3	.	TRBV6-5	CASSPVRRVKAQYF	TGTGCCAGCAGTCCCGTCCGTCGAGTTAAAGCGCAGTATTTT
.	TRBJ2-1	TRBD2	TRBV6-1	CASNIVGAGYNEQFF	TGTGCCAGCAATATAGTGGGAGCGGGATACAATGAGCAGTTCTTC
.	TRBJ2-7	.	TRBV6-1	CASSPRGRDYEQYF	TGTGCCAGCAGTCCCCGGGGCAGAGACTACGAGCAGTACTTC
.	TRBJ2-1	TRBD1	TRBV10-3	CAISGQGSVVYNEQFF	TGTGCCATCAGTGGACAGGGATCGGTGGTTTACAATGAGCAGTTCTTC
.	TRBJ1-5	.	TRBV4-1	CASSQGVGIFSRNQPQHF	TGCGCCAGCAGCCAAGGGGTAGGGATCTTTAGTAGGAATCAGCCCCAGCATTTT
.	TRBJ2-1	TRBD2	TRBV9	CASSVGGRGGDNEQFF	TGTGCCAGCAGCGTAGGAGGGCGGGGGGGAGACAATGAGCAGTTCTTC
.	TRBJ1-3	.	TRBV10-2	CASSESGVNTIYF	TGCGCCAGCAGTGAGTCGGGGGTAAACACCATATATTTT
once	TRBJ2-3	.	TRBV5-1	CASSLALEGSTQYF	TGCGCCAGCAGCTTGGCTTTGGAGGGGAGTACGCAGTATTTT
.	TRBJ1-5	.	TRBV6-6	CASSSDSNQPQHF	TGTGCCAGCAGTTCCGACAGCAATCAGCCCCAGCATTTT
.	TRBJ2-1	.	TRBV4-1	CASSLRILAGNEQFF	TGCGCCAGCAGCCTTAGGATACTAGCCGGGAATGAGCAGTTCTTC
.	TRBJ1-2	.	TRBV7-2	CASSPDSSYGYTF	TGTGCCAGCAGCCCCGACAGCAGCTATGGCTACACCTTC
.	TRBJ2-1	TRBD2	TRBV7-2	CASSLVLAGGQQFF	TGTGCCAGCAGCTTAGTGCTAGCGGGGGGACAGCAGTTCTTC
.	TRBJ1-6	TRBD1	TRBV9	CASSRTGGTLSYNSPLHF	TGTGCCAGCAGCCGCACAGGGGGCACGCTTTCTTATAATTCACCCCTCCACTTT
.	TRBJ2-7	.	TRBV11-2	CASSFSGPSPAGEQYF	TGTGCCAGCAGCTTCTCGGGCCCGAGCCCTGCTGGCGAGCAGTACTTC
few	TRBJ1-2	.	TRBV19	CASSIEGAQRGYTF	TGTGCCAGTAGTATAGAAGGGGCGCAGCGAGGCTACACCTTC
once	TRBJ2-1	.	TRBV14	CASSLYNEQFF	TGTGCCAGCAGCCTTTACAATGAGCAGTTCTTC
once	TRBJ2-2	TRBD2	TRBV9	CASKRGDTGELFF	TGTGCCAGCAAGCGGGGGGACACCGGGGAGCTGTTTTTT
.	TRBJ2-5	TRBD2	TRBV15	CATSNPPGLGEETQYF	TGTGCCACCAGCAACCCTCCGGGACTAGGGGAAGAGACCCAGTACTTC
.	TRBJ1-5	TRBD1	TRBV30	CAWRQGTTQPQHF	TGTGCCTGGCGACAGGGGACTACTCAGCCCCAGCATTTT
.	TRBJ2-1	TRBD1	TRBV5-1	CASSLEGARTYNEQFF	TGCGCCAGCAGCTTGGAGGGGGCGCGGACATACAATGAGCAGTTCTTC
once	TRBJ1-1	.	TRBV2	CASSRVGSEAFF	TGTGCCAGCAGCAGGGTAGGGTCTGAAGCTTTCTTT
.	TRBJ1-5	.	TRBV19	CAGSPGAVQPQHF	TGTGCCGGTAGCCCGGGGGCAGTTCAGCCCCAGCATTTT
.	TRBJ1-1	TRBD1	TRBV5-1	CASSPQGGSLEAFF	TGCGCCAGCAGCCCCCAGGGGGGTTCCCTTGAAGCTTTCTTT
.	TRBJ2-5	.	TRBV18	CASSPVTGIQETQYF	TGTGCCAGCTCACCAGTAACAGGGATCCAAGAGACCCAGTACTTC
.	TRBJ1-3	TRBD1	TRBV6-6	CASRGDRGGNTIYF	TGTGCCAGCAGGGGGGACAGGGGTGGAAACACCATATATTTT
.	TRBJ2-7	.	TRBV6-5	CASSRDSRGSEQYF	TGTGCCAGCAGTCGCGACTCCCGGGGATCCGAGCAGTACTTC
.	TRBJ2-3	TRBD2	TRBV2	CASSELAGQQYF	TGTGCCAGCAGTGAACTAGCGGGGCAGCAGTATTTT
.	TRBJ2-3	.	TRBV6-1	CASSEVAGAFRTDTQYF	TGTGCCAGCAGTGAAGTGGCGGGGGCTTTTCGGACAGATACGCAGTATTTT
.	TRBJ1-5	TRBD1	TRBV6-5	CASSSGQGGSQHF	TGTGCCAGCAGTTCCGGACAGGGGGGTTCCCAGCATTTT
.	TRBJ1-6	.	TRBV6-6	CASSYSFREESPLHF	TGTGCCAGCAGTTACTCGTTCAGGGAGGAATCACCCCTCCACTTT